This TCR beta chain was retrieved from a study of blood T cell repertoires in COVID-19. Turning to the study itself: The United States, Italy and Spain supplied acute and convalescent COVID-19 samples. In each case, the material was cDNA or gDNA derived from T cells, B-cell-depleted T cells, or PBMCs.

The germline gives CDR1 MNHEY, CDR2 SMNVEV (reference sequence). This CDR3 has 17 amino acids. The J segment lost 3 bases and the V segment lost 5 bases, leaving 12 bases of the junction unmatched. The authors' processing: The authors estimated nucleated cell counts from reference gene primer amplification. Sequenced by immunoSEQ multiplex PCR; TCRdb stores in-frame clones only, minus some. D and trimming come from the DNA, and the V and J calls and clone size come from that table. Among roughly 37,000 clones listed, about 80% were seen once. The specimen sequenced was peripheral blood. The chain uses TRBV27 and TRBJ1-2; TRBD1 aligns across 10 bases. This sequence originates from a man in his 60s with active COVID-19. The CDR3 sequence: CASSRPRQGAGDYGYTF. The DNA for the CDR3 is TGTGCCAGCAGTCGTCCCAGACAGGGGGCGGGGGACTATGGCTACACCTTC.